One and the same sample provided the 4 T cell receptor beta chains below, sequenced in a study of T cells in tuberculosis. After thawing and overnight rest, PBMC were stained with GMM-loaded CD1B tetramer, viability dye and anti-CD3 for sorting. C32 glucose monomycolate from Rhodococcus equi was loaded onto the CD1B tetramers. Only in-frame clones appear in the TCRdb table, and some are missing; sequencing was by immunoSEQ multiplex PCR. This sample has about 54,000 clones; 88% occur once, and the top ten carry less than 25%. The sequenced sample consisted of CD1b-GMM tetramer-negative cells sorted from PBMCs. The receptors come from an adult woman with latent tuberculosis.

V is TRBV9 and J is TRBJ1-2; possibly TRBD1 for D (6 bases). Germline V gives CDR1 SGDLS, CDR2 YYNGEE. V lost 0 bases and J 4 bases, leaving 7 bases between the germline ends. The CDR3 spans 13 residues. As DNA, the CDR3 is TGTGCCAGCAGCGTAGTAGGGGGCTATGGCTACACCTTC. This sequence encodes CASSVVGGYGYTF.

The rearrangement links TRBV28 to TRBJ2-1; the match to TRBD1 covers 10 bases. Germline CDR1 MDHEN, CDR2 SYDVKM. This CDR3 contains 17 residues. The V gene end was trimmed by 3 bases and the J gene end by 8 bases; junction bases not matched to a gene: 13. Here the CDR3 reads CASSFKRQGASLDEQFF. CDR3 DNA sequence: TGTGCCAGCAGTTTCAAAAGACAGGGGGCAAGTTTGGATGAGCAGTTCTTC.

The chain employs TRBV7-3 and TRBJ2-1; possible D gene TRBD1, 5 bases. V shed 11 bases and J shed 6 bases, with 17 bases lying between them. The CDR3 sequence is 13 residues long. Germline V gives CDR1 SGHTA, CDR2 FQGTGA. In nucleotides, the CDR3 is TGTGCCGCAGGGCCGCGTAAGGGCAATGAGCAGTTCTTC. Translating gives CAAGPRKGNEQFF.

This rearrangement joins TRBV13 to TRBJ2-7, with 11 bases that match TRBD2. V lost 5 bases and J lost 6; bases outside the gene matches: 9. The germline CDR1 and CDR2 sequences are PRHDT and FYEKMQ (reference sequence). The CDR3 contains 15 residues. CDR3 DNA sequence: TGTGCCAGCAGCCACAGACTAGCGGGAAGGGGCGAGCAGTACTTC. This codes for CASSHRLAGRGEQYF.